One sample yielded the 11 T cell receptor beta chains listed below, sequenced in a study of CD8 T cells in Susac syndrome. Reverse transcription of about 0.45 to 1 ug RNA was performed with random hexamers. Each CDR3 protein is one row after TCRdb ran MiXCR on the immunoSEQ multiplex PCR reads. This table has around 130,000 distinct CDR3 sequences, about 93% appearing once. Sequencing input: CD8+ T cells from PBMCs. The receptors here all came from a human donor with multiple sclerosis.

This chain joins TRBV18 and TRBJ2-1; perhaps TRBD2 as D (6 bases). The CDR3 is made up of 15 amino acids. Trimming removed 2 bases at V and 1 base at J, with 9 bases between. Germline assignment: CDR1 KGHSH and CDR2 LQKENI. This CDR3 is CASSPARGSYNEQFF. The DNA for the CDR3 is TGTGCCAGCTCACCAGCACGGGGGTCCTACAATGAGCAGTTCTTC.

The rearrangement joins TRBV27 to TRBJ2-5; possibly TRBD1 or TRBD2 for D (5 bases each). From germline, CDR1 is MNHEY and CDR2 SMNVEV (reference sequence). V was pared by 0 bases and J by 6 bases, with 8 bases between. The CDR3 runs to 13 residues. The CDR3 DNA reads TGTGCCAGCAGTTTATCCGGGGCCCAGACCCAGTACTTC. Protein sequence: CASSLSGAQTQYF.

The rearrangement joins TRBV4-1 to TRBJ1-1, with D maybe TRBD1 (5 bases). CDR1 and CDR2 (germline): MGHRA, YSYEKL. This CDR3 has 15 residues. V lost 0 bases to trimming and J lost 10 bases, with 18 bases between them. The CDR3 protein is CASSQDEGTSGVAFF. In nucleotides, the CDR3 is TGCGCCAGCAGCCAAGATGAGGGGACCAGTGGTGTAGCTTTCTTT.

The chain recombines TRBV10-1 with TRBJ2-7, with 9 bases lining up with TRBD2. The CDR3 totals 15 residues. In germline, CDR1 is WNHNN, CDR2 SYGVQD (reference sequence). V gave up 1 base and J gave up 3 bases; unmatched junction bases: 4. The CDR3 spells CASSELVSGSYEQYF. DNA for the CDR3: TGCGCCAGCAGTGAGTTGGTTAGCGGGAGCTACGAGCAGTACTTC.

V and J are TRBV30 and TRBJ1-1; D is uncertain. The V and J ends lost 2 bases and 5 bases respectively, with 15 bases between them. Germline V gene data show CDR1 as GTSNPN and CDR2 as SVGIG (reference sequence). This CDR3 comprises 14 residues. CDR3 sequence (DNA): TGTGCCTGGAGTCCCCTGGACCCCGAAACTGAAGCTTTCTTT. Translation: CAWSPLDPETEAFF.

The chain recombines TRBV28 with TRBJ2-7, with D maybe TRBD1 (6 bases). The CDR3 loop spans 11 amino acids. V was shortened by 8 bases and J by 6 bases, with 11 bases between the two germline ends. Germline V gene data show CDR1 as MDHEN and CDR2 as SYDVKM. The CDR3 sequence is CASEQGPEQYF. In nucleotides, the CDR3 is TGTGCCAGCGAACAGGGCCCCGAGCAGTACTTC.

The CDR3 loop is CASSPGPWVYF. CDR3 in DNA: TGTGCCAGCAGCCCCGGACCGTGGGTGTACTTC. The chain combines TRBV7-9 with TRBJ2-4, with D hard to call. The ends were cut back, 5 bases at V and 15 bases at J, with 14 bases in the middle. This CDR3 region has 11 residues. Germline-derived CDR1 and CDR2 are SEHNR and FQNEAQ (reference sequence).

CDR3 protein: CASSFLPGQGEYGYTF. The DNA of the CDR3 is TGTGCCAGCAGTTTTCTACCGGGACAGGGGGAATATGGCTACACCTTC. This chain connects TRBV12-3 or TRBV12-4 to TRBJ1-2; 11 nucleotides line up with TRBD1. J was trimmed by 5 bases and V by 3 bases; bases with no gene match: 8. The CDR3 length is 16 residues.

The chain joins TRBV15 to TRBJ2-1, with TRBD2 identical over 7 bases. CDR1 LNHNV and CDR2 YYDKDF come from the germline V gene (reference sequence). J lost 15 bases, V lost 4 bases, and 15 bases had no gene match. The CDR3 spans 14 residues. CDR3: CATSNSRWKAGRFF. CDR3 DNA: TGTGCCACCAGCAATTCTAGGTGGAAAGCGGGACGGTTCTTC.

The chain joins TRBV5-1 to TRBJ1-1; no firm D call. Between the trimmed V and J ends, which lost 2 bases and 3 bases, there was a span of 11 bases. The CDR3 extends over 14 amino acids. The V gene's germline CDR1 is SGHRS and CDR2 YFSETQ. DNA of the CDR3: TGCGCCAGCAGCTTAACACCTAAGGACACTGAAGCTTTCTTT. It specifies CASSLTPKDTEAFF. The entire variable domain, with the rest obtained from reference TRBV5-1 and TRBJ1-1, is as follows: KAGVTQTPRYLIKTRGQQVTLSCSPISGHRSVSWYQQTPGQGLQFLFEYFSETQRNKGNFPGRFSGRQFSNSRSEMNVSTLELGDSALYLCASSLTPKDTEAFFGQGTRLTVV.

The chain couples TRBV4-1 to TRBJ1-5; D call uncertain. V lost 0 bases and J lost 7, with 13 bases in between. The CDR3 runs 15 residues. CDR1 and CDR2 from the germline V gene are MGHRA and YSYEKL. CDR3 residues: CASSQDGREGQPQHF. The CDR3 region has the DNA TGCGCCAGCAGCCAAGATGGACGGGAGGGCCAGCCCCAGCATTTT.